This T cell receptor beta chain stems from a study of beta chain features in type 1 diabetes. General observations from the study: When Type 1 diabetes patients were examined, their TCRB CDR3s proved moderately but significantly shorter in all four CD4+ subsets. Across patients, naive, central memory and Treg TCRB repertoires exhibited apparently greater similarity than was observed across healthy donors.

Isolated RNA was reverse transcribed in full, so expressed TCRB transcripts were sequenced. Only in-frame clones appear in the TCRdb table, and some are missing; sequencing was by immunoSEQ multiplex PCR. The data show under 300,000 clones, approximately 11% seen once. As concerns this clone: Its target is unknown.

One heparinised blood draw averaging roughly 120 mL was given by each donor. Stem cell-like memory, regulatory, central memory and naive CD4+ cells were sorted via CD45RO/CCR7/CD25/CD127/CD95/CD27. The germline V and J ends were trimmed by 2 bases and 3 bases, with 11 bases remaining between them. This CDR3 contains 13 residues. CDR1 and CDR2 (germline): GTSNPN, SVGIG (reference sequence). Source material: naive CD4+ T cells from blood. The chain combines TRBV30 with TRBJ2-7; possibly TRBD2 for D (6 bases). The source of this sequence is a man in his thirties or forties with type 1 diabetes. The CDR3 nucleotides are TGTGCCTGGAGTAAGCAGGGACTCTACGAGCAGTACTTC. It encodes CAWSKQGLYEQYF.